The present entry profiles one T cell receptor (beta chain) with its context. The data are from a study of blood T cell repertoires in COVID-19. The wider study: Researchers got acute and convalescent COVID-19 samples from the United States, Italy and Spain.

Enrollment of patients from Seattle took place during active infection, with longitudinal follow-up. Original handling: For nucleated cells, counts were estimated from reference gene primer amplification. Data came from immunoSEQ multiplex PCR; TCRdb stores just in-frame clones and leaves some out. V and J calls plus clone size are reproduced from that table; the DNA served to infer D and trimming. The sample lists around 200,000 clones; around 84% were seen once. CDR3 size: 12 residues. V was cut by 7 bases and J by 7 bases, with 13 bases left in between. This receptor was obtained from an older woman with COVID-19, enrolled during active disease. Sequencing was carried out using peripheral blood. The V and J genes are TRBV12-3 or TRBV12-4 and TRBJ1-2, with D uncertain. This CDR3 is CASTLTGSGYTF. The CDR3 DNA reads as TGTGCCAGCACCCTAACCGGTTCTGGCTACACCTTC.